This TCR beta chain was sequenced in a study of T cells in Graves' hyperthyroidism and ophthalmopathy. The V gene's germline CDR1 is GTSNPN and CDR2 SVGIG (reference sequence). The CDR3 extends over 14 amino acids. The V and J ends lost 5 bases and 5 bases, in that order; junction bases with no gene match: 10. This clonotype has a count of ten or more. TCR beta CDR3 regions were amplified from RNA transcripts. Primed by the HTBI set, a first-round RT-PCR was run on the TCR CDR3. Using its own MiXCR run on the multiplex PCR reads, TCRdb lists one record per CDR3 protein. In the table there are around 390,000 distinct CDR3 sequences, around 15% of which are singletons.

The chain joins TRBV30 to TRBJ2-7; 9 bases are a match to TRBD1. The sample taken for sequencing was blood. This sequence originates from a woman between 25 and 40 years old with Graves' ophthalmopathy. In nucleotides, the CDR3 is TGTGCCTGGGGAACCGGGACAGGGATCGACGAGCAGTACTTC. Translated: CAWGTGTGIDEQYF.